What follows is one TCR beta chain and its context. Assay used: immunoSEQ multiplex PCR; TCRdb lists only in-frame clones, some missing. The data hold around 40,000 clones, with 86% observed a single time. The data originate from a study of radiotherapy plus CTLA-4 blockade in lung cancer. This CDR3 has 14 residues. Germline assignment: CDR1 SNHLY and CDR2 FYNNEI. The V gene lost 1 base and the J gene lost 8 bases, with 12 bases spanning the gap. This chain joins TRBV2 and TRBJ2-1; a weak D match, TRBD1 (6 bases). Source: peripheral blood, taken from a patient treated with radiotherapy plus ipilimumab. This TCR was sampled from a human donor with non-small cell lung cancer whose response to radiotherapy plus ipilimumab could not be evaluated. CDR3 DNA sequence: TGTGCCAGCAGTGAAGTTGGGAAGGGGGATGAGCAGTTCTTC. Protein sequence: CASSEVGKGDEQFF.